This T cell receptor beta chain derives from a study of cytomegalovirus exposure and HLA in healthy donors. Study-level points and caveats: In vitro, a few CMV-associated chains proved specific for CMV antigens. Most TCR sequences were uncommon, yet certain public TCRs appeared in many donors.

Details on this clone: Its antigen is as yet unknown.

Sequenced by immunoSEQ multiplex PCR; TCRdb stores in-frame clones only, minus some. The data hold a few hundred thousand clones, with 86% observed a single time. Sequencing was performed on PBMCs. This TCR was sampled from a woman between 18 and 30 years old in good health and CMV-seronegative.

CDR3 in amino acids: CSGQTGGYEQYF. Written as DNA, the CDR3 is TGCAGCGGCCAGACAGGGGGCTACGAGCAGTACTTC. V and J are TRBV29-1 and TRBJ2-7, with 9 positions matching TRBD1. V was pared by 7 bases and J by 3 bases, with 4 bases of the junction left unmatched. CDR1 is SQVTM and CDR2 is ANQGSEA in the germline V gene. The CDR3 extends over 12 amino acids.